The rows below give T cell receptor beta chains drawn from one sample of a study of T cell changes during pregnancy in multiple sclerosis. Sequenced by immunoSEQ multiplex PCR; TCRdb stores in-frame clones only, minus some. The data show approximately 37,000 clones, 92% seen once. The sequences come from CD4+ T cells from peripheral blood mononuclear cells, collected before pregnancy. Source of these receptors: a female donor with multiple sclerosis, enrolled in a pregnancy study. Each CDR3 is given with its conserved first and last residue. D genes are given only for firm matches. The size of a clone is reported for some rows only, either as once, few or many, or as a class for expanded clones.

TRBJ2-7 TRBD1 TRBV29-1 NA TGCAGCGTTTATGACAGGGTTGACTACGAGCAGTACTTC CSVYDRVDYEQYF
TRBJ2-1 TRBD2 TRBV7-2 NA TGTGCCAGCAGCCCCCTTAGGACTAGCGGCCCAGGGAATGAGCAGTTCTTC CASSPLRTSGPGNEQFF
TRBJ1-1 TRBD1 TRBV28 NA TGTGCCAGCAGTTTCTACAGGGGTACTGAAGCTTTCTTT CASSFYRGTEAFF
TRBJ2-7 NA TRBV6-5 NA TGTGCCAGCAGTCGTACAGGTCTTCCCTACGAGCAGTACTTC CASSRTGLPYEQYF
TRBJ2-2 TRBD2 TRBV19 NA TGTGCCAGTTCCGGGCTTCAAATCGGGACTAGAGGAACCGGGGAGCTGTTTTTT CASSGLQIGTRGTGELFF
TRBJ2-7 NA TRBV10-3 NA TGTGCCATCAGTAGGAGCTCCTACGAGCAGTACTTC CAISRSSYEQYF
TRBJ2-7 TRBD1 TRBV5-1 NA TGCGCCAGCAGCCGGGGACAGTCTCTGGTCAACGAGCAGTACTTC CASSRGQSLVNEQYF
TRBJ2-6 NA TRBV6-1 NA TGTGCCAGCAAGGACTCCGGGGCCAACGTCCTGACTTTC CASKDSGANVLTF
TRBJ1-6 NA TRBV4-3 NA TGCGCCAGCAGCCCACAGGGCTCCTATAATTCACCCCTCCACTTT CASSPQGSYNSPLHF
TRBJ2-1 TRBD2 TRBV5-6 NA TGTGCCAGCAGCTGGGAGGCACTAGCGGGAACGGATGAGCAGTTCTTC CASSWEALAGTDEQFF
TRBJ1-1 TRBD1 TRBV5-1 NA TGCGCCAGCAGCTTTCAGGGGGTCCCTGAAGCTTTCTTT CASSFQGVPEAFF
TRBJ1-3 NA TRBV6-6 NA TGTGCCAGCAGTAAGACAGCTGGAAACACCATATATTTT CASSKTAGNTIYF
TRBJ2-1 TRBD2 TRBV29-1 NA TGCAGCGTTGATCGACGGGAGGGTGCCAATGAGCAGTTCTTC CSVDRREGANEQFF
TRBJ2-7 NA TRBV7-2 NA TGTGCCAGCAGCCTACCAAAGAATTACGAGGTGTACTTC CASSLPKNYEVYF
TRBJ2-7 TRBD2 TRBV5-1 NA TGCGCCAGCAGCAAGGTAGGAGCGGGAGGAACCACCTCCTACGAGCAGTACTTC CASSKVGAGGTTSYEQYF
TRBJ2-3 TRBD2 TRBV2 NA TGTGCCACCAAGCGGGAGGCATCAGATACGCAGTATTTT CATKREASDTQYF
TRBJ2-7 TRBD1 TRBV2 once TGTGCCAGCAGTGAGCAGGACAGGGGATCCTACGAGCAGTACTTC CASSEQDRGSYEQYF
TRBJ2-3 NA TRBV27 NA TGTGCCAGCAGTTTAGCGGTGGGGCGGAGCACAGATACGCAGTATTTT CASSLAVGRSTDTQYF
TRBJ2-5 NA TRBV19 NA TGTGCCAGTAGTATAGTGGGCGGGAAGAAAGAGACCCAGTACTTC CASSIVGGKKETQYF
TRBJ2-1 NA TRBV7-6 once TGTGCCAGCAGCCGGTCCCCGGGTGAGCAGTTCTTC CASSRSPGEQFF
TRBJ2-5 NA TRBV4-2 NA TGTGCCAGCAGCCAAGCGGACAGACAAGAGACCCAGTACTTC CASSQADRQETQYF
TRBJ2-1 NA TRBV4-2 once TGTGCCAGCAGCCGGTCCGGGACAGGGGTTTTACTAGCGGGACGGCATGAGCAGTTCTTC CASSRSGTGVLLAGRHEQFF
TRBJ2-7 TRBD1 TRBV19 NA TGTGCCAGTAGTACGCAGACAGGGATTGGCGAGCAGTACTTC CASSTQTGIGEQYF
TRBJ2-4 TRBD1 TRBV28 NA TGTGCCACCGATATAGGGGGCATAGCCAAAAACATTCAGTACTTC CATDIGGIAKNIQYF
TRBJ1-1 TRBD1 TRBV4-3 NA TGCGCCAGCAGCCAAGATCGGGGGACAGTTTCGAAAGCTTTCTTT CASSQDRGTVSKAFF
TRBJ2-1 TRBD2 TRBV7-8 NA TGTGCCAGCAGCCCCGGGCGTAGGCTTGGGACTAGCGGGAGGGACGGTGAGCAGTTCTTC CASSPGRRLGTSGRDGEQFF
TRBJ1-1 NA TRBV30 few TGTGCCTGGAGTGTACCACAGACGAACACTGAAGCTTTCTTT CAWSVPQTNTEAFF
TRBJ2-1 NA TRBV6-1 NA TGTGCCAGCCAGGTTATAGATGAGCAGTTCTTC CASQVIDEQFF
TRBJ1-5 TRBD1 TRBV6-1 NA TGTGCGACGACAGGGAAGGCGAATCAGCCCCAGCATTTT CATTGKANQPQHF
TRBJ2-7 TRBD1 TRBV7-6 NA TGTGCCAGCAGCATGGGACAGGGGGCGTTCGAGCAGTACTTC CASSMGQGAFEQYF
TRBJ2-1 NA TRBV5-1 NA TGCGCCAGCAGTGGGCCACGGGGGCAGTTCTTC CASSGPRGQFF
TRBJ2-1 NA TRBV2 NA TGTGCCAGCCACAGGGACTATCGGATATACAATGAGCAGTTCTTC CASHRDYRIYNEQFF
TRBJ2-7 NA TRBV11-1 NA TGTGCCAGCAGCTTAGGACAGACCTACGAGCAGTACTTC CASSLGQTYEQYF
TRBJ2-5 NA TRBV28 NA TGTGCCAGCAGTTTATGGAGGACAGAAGAGACCCAGTACTTC CASSLWRTEETQYF
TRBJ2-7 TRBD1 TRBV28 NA TGTGCCAGCAGACCGGGACAGGAGCTCTACGAGCAGTACTTC CASRPGQELYEQYF
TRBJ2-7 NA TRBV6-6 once TGTGCCAGCAGCCAGACTGGTATCTACGAGCAGTACTTC CASSQTGIYEQYF
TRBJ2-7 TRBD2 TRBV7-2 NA TGTGCCAGCAGCTTAGAGCGGGAGGGTACCTACGAGCAGTACTTC CASSLEREGTYEQYF
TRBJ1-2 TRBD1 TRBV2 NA TGTGCCAGCAGTGACGACAGGGGGGGCTATGGCTACACCTTC CASSDDRGGYGYTF
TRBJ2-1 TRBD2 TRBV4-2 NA TGTGCCAGCTCCATAGCGGGAGGGTACAATGAGCAGTTCTTC CASSIAGGYNEQFF
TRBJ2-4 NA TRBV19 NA TGTGCCAGTAGTATAGGTGGAGGGAAAAACATTCAGTACTTC CASSIGGGKNIQYF
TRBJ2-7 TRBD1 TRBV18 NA TGTGCCAGCTCACCGAGGACAGGGCACTACGAGCAGTACTTC CASSPRTGHYEQYF
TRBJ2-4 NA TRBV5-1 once TGCGCCAGCAGCTTGTCAGGGCCAGCCAAAAACATTCAGTACTTC CASSLSGPAKNIQYF
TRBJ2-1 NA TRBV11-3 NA TGTGCCAGCAGTCCGGACAGTGGTACCTACAATGAGCAGTTCTTC CASSPDSGTYNEQFF
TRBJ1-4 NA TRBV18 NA TGTGCCAGCTCACCGGAGCAGAGTTCAAGCGCAGAAAAACTGTTTTTT CASSPEQSSSAEKLFF
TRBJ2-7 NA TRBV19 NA TGTGCCAGTACCGACCAGGGTTCCGGCTACGAGCAGTACTTC CASTDQGSGYEQYF
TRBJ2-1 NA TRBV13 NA TGTGCCAGCAGCTGGGGAAGGCGGGCTGTTTACAATGAGCAGTTCTTC CASSWGRRAVYNEQFF
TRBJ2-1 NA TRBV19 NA TGTGCCAGTAGTACCGGAGGGGAGGTCAATGAGCAGTTCTTC CASSTGGEVNEQFF
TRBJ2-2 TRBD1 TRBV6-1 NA TGTGCCAGCGGCAACAGGGGGCAGGCCGGGGAGCTGTTTTTT CASGNRGQAGELFF